The clone carrying this TCR beta chain was observed a single time. This entry is derived from a study of CD8+ T cells in alopecia areata. Reverse transcribed after extraction, RNA yielded cDNA as the sequencing template. Using immunoSEQ multiplex PCR, the repertoire was profiled, and TCRdb retains in-frame clones only, with some absent. The sample shows roughly 200,000 clones, roughly 63% of them seen only once. The CDR3 runs 13 residues. V lost 6 bases to trimming and J lost 0 bases, with 8 bases between them. The germline CDR1 and CDR2 sequences are KGHSH and LQKENI. The sample here was CD4+ T cells sorted from blood, taken at week 0. The sequence was collected from a human donor with alopecia areata. The V gene is TRBV18, the J gene TRBJ1-1; D gene unclear. The DNA for the CDR3 is TGTGCCAGCTCGCCCGAAATGAACACTGAAGCTTTCTTT. This codes for CASSPEMNTEAFF.